This TCR beta chain comes out of a study of cytomegalovirus exposure and HLA in healthy donors. This CDR3 comprises 20 residues. The V and J ends lost 4 bases and 1 base, in that order; junction bases with no gene match: 15. Germline loops: CDR1 MGHRA, CDR2 YSYEKL. This PCR relied on a set of 60 Vbeta primers and 13 Jbeta primers. TCRdb's copy holds only in-frame clones and misses some; the assay was immunoSEQ multiplex PCR. The sample lists roughly 200,000 clones, roughly 70% occurring once. The receptor was derived from a male donor in good health and CMV-seronegative. Source material: PBMCs. The rearrangement joins TRBV4-1 to TRBJ2-1; TRBD2 agrees at 11 bases. The CDR3 DNA reads TGCGCCAGCAGCCCATCGGGGGGCACTAGCGGGAGCGCGTCCTACAATGAGCAGTTCTTC. This sequence encodes CASSPSGGTSGSASYNEQFF.